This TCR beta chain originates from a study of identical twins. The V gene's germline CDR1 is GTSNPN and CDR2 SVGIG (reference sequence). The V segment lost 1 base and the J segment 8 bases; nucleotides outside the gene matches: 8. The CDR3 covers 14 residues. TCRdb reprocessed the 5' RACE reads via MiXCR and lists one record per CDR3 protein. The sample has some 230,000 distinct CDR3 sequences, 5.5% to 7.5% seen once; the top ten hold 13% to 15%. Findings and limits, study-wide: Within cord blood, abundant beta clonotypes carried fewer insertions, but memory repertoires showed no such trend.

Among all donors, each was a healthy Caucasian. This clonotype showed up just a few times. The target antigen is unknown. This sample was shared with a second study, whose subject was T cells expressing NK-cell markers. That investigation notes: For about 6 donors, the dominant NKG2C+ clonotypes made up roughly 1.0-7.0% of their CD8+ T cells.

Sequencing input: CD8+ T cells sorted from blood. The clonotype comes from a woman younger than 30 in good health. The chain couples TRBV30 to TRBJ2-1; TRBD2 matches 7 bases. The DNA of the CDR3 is TGTGCCTGGAGTGGGTCTAGCGGATTCCATGAGCAGTTCTTC. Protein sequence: CAWSGSSGFHEQFF.